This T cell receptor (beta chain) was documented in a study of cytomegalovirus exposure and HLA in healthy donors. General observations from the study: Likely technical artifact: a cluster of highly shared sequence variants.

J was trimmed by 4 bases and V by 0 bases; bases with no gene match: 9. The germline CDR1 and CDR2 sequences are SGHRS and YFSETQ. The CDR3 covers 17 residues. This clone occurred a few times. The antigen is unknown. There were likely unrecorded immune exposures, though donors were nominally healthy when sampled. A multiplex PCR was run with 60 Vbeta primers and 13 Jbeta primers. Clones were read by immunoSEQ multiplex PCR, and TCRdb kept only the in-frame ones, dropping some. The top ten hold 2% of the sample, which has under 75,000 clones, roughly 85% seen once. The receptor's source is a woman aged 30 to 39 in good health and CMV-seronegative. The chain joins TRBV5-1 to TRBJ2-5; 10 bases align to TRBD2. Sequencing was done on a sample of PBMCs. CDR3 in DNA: TGCGCCAGCAGCTTGGACCCTAGCGGGAGAGGTGGAGAGACCCAGTACTTC. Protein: CASSLDPSGRGGETQYF.